This TCR beta chain was recorded in a study of Ad26.COV2.S vaccination and SARS-CoV-2 variants. The treatment is: 19 received Ad26.COV2.S at low or high dose, single or two shots; several received placebo; per-sample allocation not given. Sampling happened 63 days after the first vaccine or placebo injection. Germline trimming cut 4 bases from V and 4 bases from J; bases unmatched to any gene: 8. This CDR3 has 15 residues. Germline values: CDR1 SGHKS, CDR2 YYEKEE (reference sequence). Sequencing used immunoSEQ multiplex PCR; TCRdb keeps in-frame clones, though not all of them. The repertoire holds around 250,000 clones, with approximately 88% as singletons.

The source is a person aged 18 to 65 who received the Ad26.COV2.S COVID-19 vaccine or a placebo. The chain joins TRBV5-5 to TRBJ1-2, with 9 bases fitting TRBD1. The specimen was peripheral blood, collected in a trial of Ad26.COV2.S vaccine versus placebo. The CDR3 protein is CASSRQTGGSYGYTF. For the CDR3, the DNA is TGTGCCAGCAGCCGCCAGACAGGGGGGAGCTATGGCTACACCTTC.